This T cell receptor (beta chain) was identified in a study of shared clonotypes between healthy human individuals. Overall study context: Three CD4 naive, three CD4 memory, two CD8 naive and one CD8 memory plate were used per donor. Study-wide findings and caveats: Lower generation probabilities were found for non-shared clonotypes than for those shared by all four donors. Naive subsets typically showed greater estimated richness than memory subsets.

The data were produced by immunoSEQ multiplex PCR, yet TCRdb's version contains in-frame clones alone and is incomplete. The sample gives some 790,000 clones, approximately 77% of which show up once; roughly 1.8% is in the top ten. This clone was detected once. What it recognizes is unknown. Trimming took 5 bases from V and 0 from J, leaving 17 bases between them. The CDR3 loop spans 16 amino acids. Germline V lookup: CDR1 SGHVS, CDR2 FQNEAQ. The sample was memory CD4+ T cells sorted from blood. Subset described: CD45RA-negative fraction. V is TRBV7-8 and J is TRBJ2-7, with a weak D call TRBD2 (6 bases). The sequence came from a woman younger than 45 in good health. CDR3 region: CASSDSGLQSSYEQYF. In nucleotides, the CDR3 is TGTGCCAGCAGCGACTCGGGACTTCAGAGCTCCTACGAGCAGTACTTC.